These 11 T cell receptor beta chains came from one sample sequenced in a study of OX40 agonist ivuxolimab in advanced cancers. Measured with immunoSEQ multiplex PCR; TCRdb has only the in-frame clones, and not every one. Of about 64,000 clones in the sample, about 81% are singletons; the top ten hold around 2.1%. This specimen was CD4+ or CD8+ T cells sorted from blood, taken in a trial of the OX40 agonist ivuxolimab. The receptor set was obtained from an adult with an advanced solid tumor such as melanoma, head and neck, liver or kidney cancer.

The rearrangement uses TRBV7-2 and TRBJ1-2, with 8 bases identical to TRBD1. CDR1 is SGHTA and CDR2 is FQGNSA in the germline V gene. CDR3 length: 15 residues. V was pared by 1 base and J by 4 bases, with 5 bases of the junction left unmatched. This CDR3 reads CASSLGQGAFYGYTF. The DNA of the CDR3 is TGTGCCAGCAGCTTAGGGCAGGGGGCTTTCTATGGCTACACCTTC.

The rearrangement links TRBV27 to TRBJ1-1; D possibly corresponds to TRBD1 (5 bases). The CDR3 runs 13 residues. Germline-derived CDR1 and CDR2 are MNHEY and SMNVEV (reference sequence). V was cut by 1 base and J by 5 bases, with 8 bases left in between. The CDR3 loop is CASSLLGETEAFF. CDR3 nucleotides: TGTGCCAGCAGTTTATTAGGGGAAACTGAAGCTTTCTTT.

V gene TRBV9 combines with J gene TRBJ2-7; D is perhaps TRBD2 (5 bases). V lost 5 bases and J 1 base, leaving 16 bases between the germline ends. The CDR3 runs to 15 residues. Germline V gene sequence: CDR1 SGDLS, CDR2 YYNGEE. The CDR3 DNA is TGTGCCAGCAGAACAACGTGGGAGACGTCCTACGAGCAGTACTTC. Translation: CASRTTWETSYEQYF.

This clone was seen once. The chain joins TRBV27 to TRBJ1-1; the D gene is possibly TRBD1 (6 bases). The CDR3 extends over 15 amino acids. Germline V gene lookup returns CDR1 MNHEY and CDR2 SMNVEV (reference sequence). V gave up 5 bases and J gave up 11 bases, with 24 bases separating them. The CDR3 protein is CASSPRGRRGGGAFF. CDR3 nucleotides: TGTGCCAGCAGTCCCCGTGGAAGGAGGGGGGGTGGGGCTTTCTTT.

This chain uses TRBV7-2 with TRBJ2-1; no reliable D call. The CDR3 loop spans 12 amino acids. Germline V lookup: CDR1 SGHTA, CDR2 FQGNSA. V lost 7 bases and J 6 bases, leaving 10 bases between the germline ends. CDR3 protein: CASMEQSNEQFF. Written as DNA, the CDR3 is TGTGCCAGCATGGAACAGAGCAATGAGCAGTTCTTC. The full variable domain, in which reference TRBV7-2 and TRBJ2-1 provide the parts outside the CDR3, is GAGVSQSPSNKVTEKGKDVELRCDPISGHTALYWYRQSLGQGLEFLIYFQGNSAPDKSGLPSDRFSAERTGGSVSTLTIQRTQQEDSAVYLCASMEQSNEQFFGPGTRLTVL.

The sample holds one count of this clone. This chain's CDR3 is CASSPLPSLAGGNNEQFF. CDR3 nucleotide sequence: TGTGCCAGCTCACCACTCCCCTCCCTAGCGGGAGGGAACAATGAGCAGTTCTTC. V is TRBV18 and J is TRBJ2-1, with 12 bases that match TRBD2. V shed 1 base, J shed 5 bases, and the junction held 9 bases outside the gene matches. Per the germline V gene, CDR1 is KGHSH and CDR2 is LQKENI. The CDR3 sequence is 18 residues long.

This sequence joins TRBV19 and TRBJ2-1, with unresolved D. The CDR3 spans 13 residues. The V and J ends lost 3 bases and 9 bases respectively, with 12 bases between them. The germline CDR1 and CDR2 sequences are LNHDA and SQIVND (reference sequence). The CDR3 reads CASSISGLGEQFF. The CDR3 region has the DNA TGTGCCAGTAGTATTTCCGGTCTGGGTGAGCAGTTCTTC.

V usage is TRBV28 and J usage is TRBJ1-1; D call uncertain. Deletions cut 2 bases from V and 1 base from J, with 5 bases between. The CDR3 runs to 13 residues. Germline CDR1 reads MDHEN; CDR2 reads SYDVKM. The CDR3 DNA is TGTGCCAGCAGTTTACTAACGAACACTGAAGCTTTCTTT. It is translated as CASSLLTNTEAFF.

This clone was seen once. J is TRBJ2-5 and V is TRBV2; D is unclear. The V end lost 8 bases, the J end lost 5 bases, and 6 bases lay between the germline ends. Per germline, CDR1 SNHLY and CDR2 FYNNEI. This CDR3 contains 10 residues. This CDR3 is CASGWETQYF. The CDR3 bases are TGTGCCAGCGGGTGGGAGACCCAGTACTTC.

Here the CDR3 DNA reads TGTGCCAGCACACAGGGGGTGATCGGGAATTCACCCCTCCACTTT. Protein sequence: CASTQGVIGNSPLHF. J is TRBJ1-6 and V is TRBV6-6; 8 bases agree with TRBD1. The trim removed 7 bases at V and 7 bases at J, leaving 9 bases unmatched. Germline V gene data show CDR1 as MNHNY and CDR2 as SVGAGI (reference sequence). The CDR3 extends over 15 amino acids.

This clone turned up a few times. The gene calls are TRBV11-2 and TRBJ2-7, with D possibly TRBD1 on 5 matching bases. The CDR3 is 15 residues long. CDR1 and CDR2 from the germline V gene are SGHAT and FQNNGV. The V and J ends lost 2 bases and 3 bases respectively, with 14 bases between them. DNA for the CDR3: TGTGCCAGCAGCTTACAGGGTTTCAATCTCTACGAGCAGTACTTC. Protein: CASSLQGFNLYEQYF.